The clone carrying this T cell receptor (beta chain) showed up many times. Its antigen is unknown. The library was prepared for alpha chains; this beta chain is a stray read, so its frequency means little. This specimen comes from a study of spatial heterogeneity in lung cancer. Across the study: Matched bulk RNA-seq provided a T cell module score, and TCR transcript counts in tumor regions correlated strongly with it.

V was pared by 6 bases and J by 2 bases, with 6 bases of the junction left unmatched. The CDR3 consists of 13 residues. The germline V gene has CDR1 SQVTM and CDR2 ANQGSEA. All TCR cDNA molecules were individually tagged with a unique molecular identifier. TCRdb itself ran the 5' RACE reads through MiXCR, one entry per CDR3 protein. The sample shows approximately 11,000 distinct CDR3 sequences, 4% to 6.5% of them seen only once. The time point was: sample taken at primary tumor resection. Donors were roughly 72 untreated early-stage non-small cell lung cancer patients. Frozen PBMC, nontumor lung or tumor provided whole RNA, which was sequenced unsorted. Regarding the study as a whole: In tumors, expanded intratumoral alpha and beta TCR counts tracked mutation counts.

The sequenced sample was lung tumor tissue, obtained at surgery. This sequence originates from a male donor with early-stage non-small cell lung cancer. The chain combines TRBV29-1 with TRBJ1-1; 7 bases agree with TRBD1. CDR3 amino acids: CSVRQGGNTEAFF. CDR3 DNA: TGCAGCGTGAGACAGGGTGGAAACACTGAAGCTTTCTTT.